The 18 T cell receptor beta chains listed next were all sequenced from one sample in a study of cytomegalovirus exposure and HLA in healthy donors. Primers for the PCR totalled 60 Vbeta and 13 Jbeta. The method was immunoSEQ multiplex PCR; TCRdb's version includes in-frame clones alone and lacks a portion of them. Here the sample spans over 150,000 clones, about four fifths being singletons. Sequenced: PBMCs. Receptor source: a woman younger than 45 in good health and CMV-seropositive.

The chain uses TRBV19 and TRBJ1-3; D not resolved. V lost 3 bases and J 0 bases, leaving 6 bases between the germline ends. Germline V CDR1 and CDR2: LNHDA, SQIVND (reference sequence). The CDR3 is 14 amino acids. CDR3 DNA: TGTGCCAGTAGTATGGGCAACTCTGGAAACACCATATATTTT. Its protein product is CASSMGNSGNTIYF.

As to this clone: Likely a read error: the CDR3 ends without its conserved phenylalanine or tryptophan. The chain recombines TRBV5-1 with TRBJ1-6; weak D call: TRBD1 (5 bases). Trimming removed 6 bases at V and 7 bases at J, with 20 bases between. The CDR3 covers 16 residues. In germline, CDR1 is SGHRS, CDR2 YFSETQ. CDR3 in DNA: TGCGCCAGCACCCGTGGTCCGACAGCGCCCAATTCACCCCTCCACCTT. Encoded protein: CASTRGPTAPNSPLHL.

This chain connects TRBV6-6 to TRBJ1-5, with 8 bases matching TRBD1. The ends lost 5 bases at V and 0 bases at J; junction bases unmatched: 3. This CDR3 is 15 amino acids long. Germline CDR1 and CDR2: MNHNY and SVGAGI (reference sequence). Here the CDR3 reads CASSPTGDSNQPQHF. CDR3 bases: TGTGCCAGCAGTCCGACAGGGGATAGCAATCAGCCCCAGCATTTT.

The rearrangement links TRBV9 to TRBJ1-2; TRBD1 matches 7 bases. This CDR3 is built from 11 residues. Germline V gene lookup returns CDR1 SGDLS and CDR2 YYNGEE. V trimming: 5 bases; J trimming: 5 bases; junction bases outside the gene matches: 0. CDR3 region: CASRTGYGYTF. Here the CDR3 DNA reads TGTGCCAGCAGGACAGGGTATGGCTACACCTTC.

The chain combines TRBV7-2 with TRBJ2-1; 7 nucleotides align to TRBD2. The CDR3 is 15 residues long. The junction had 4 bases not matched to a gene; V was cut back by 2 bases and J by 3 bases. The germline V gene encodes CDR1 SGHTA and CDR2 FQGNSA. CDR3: CASSLTGGSYNEQFF. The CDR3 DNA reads TGTGCCAGCAGCTTAACAGGCGGGAGCTACAATGAGCAGTTCTTC.

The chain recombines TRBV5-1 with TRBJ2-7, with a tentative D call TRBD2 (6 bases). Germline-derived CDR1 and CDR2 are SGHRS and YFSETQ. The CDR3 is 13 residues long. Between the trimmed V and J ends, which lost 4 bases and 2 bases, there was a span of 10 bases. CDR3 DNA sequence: TGCGCCAGCAGCCCCTCGGGAGCCTACGAGCAGTACTTC. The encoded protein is CASSPSGAYEQYF.

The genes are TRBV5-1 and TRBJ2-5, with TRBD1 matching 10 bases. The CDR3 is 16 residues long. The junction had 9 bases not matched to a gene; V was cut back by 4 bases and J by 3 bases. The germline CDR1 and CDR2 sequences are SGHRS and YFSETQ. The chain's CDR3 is CASSLAGQGPEETQYF. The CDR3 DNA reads TGCGCCAGCAGCCTGGCGGGACAGGGGCCCGAAGAGACCCAGTACTTC.

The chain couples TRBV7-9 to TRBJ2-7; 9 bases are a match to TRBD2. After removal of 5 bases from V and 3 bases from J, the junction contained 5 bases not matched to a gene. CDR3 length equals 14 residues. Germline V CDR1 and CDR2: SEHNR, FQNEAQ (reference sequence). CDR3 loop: CASSLSGGLYEQYF. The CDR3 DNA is TGTGCCAGCAGCCTTAGCGGGGGTCTCTACGAGCAGTACTTC.

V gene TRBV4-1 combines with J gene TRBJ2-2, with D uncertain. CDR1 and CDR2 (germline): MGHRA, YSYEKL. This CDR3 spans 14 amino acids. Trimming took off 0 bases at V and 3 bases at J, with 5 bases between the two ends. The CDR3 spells CASSQERYTGELFF. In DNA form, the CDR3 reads TGCGCCAGCAGCCAAGAGCGATACACCGGGGAGCTGTTTTTT.

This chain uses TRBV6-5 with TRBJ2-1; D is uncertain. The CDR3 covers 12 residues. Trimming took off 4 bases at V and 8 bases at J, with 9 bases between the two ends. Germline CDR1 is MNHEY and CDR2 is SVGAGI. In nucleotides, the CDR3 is TGTGCCAGCAGTTTCATCGGAGATGAGCAGTTCTTC. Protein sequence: CASSFIGDEQFF.

The CDR3 sequence is CASNIAGTGELFF. The CDR3 DNA is TGTGCCAGCAATATAGCGGGGACCGGGGAGCTGTTTTTT. The V gene is TRBV2, the J gene TRBJ2-2, with TRBD2 matching over 8 bases. V lost 7 bases, J lost 5 bases, and 3 bases stayed unmatched. Germline loops: CDR1 SNHLY, CDR2 FYNNEI. The CDR3 has 13 amino acids.

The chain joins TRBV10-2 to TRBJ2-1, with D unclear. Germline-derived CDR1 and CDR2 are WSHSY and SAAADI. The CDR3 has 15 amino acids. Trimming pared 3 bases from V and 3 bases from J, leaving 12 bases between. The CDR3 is CASSEIPSFYNEQFF. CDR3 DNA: TGCGCCAGCAGTGAAATCCCTAGTTTCTACAATGAGCAGTTCTTC.

CDR3 in amino acids: CASSAPGGGGYNEQFF. The CDR3 DNA follows: TGCGCCAGCAGCGCCCCAGGGGGAGGAGGCTACAATGAGCAGTTCTTC. The chain links TRBV5-1 to TRBJ2-1, with D possibly TRBD1 on 7 matching bases. The CDR3 contains 16 residues. Germline loops: CDR1 SGHRS, CDR2 YFSETQ. With 4 bases removed from V and 3 bases from J, the gap between germline ends came to 17 bases.

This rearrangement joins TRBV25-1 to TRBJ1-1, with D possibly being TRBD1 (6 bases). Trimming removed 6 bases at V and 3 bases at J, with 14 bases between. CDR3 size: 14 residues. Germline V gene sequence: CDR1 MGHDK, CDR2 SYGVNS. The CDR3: CASSQPGAHTEAFF. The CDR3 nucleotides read TGTGCCAGCAGCCAGCCAGGGGCGCACACTGAAGCTTTCTTT.

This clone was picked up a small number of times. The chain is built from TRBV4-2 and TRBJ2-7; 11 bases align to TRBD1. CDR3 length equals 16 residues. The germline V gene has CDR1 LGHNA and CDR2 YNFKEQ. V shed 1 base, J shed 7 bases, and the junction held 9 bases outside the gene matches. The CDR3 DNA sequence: TGTGCCAGCAGCCAAGTATTAATGGACAGGGGGCGGGAGCAGTACTTC. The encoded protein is CASSQVLMDRGREQYF.

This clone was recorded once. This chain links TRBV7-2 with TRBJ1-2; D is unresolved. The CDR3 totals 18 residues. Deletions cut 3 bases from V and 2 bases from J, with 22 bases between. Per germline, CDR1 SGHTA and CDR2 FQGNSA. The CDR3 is CASSFRPSRGLENYGYTF. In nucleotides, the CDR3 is TGTGCCAGCAGCTTTAGGCCTTCGCGAGGCTTAGAAAACTATGGCTACACCTTC.

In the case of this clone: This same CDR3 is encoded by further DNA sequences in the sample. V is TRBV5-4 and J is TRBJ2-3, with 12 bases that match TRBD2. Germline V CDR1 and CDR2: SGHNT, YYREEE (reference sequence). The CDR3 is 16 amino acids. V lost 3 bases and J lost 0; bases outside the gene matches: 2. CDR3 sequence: CASSSGLAGSTDTQYF. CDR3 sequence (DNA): TGTGCCAGCAGCTCCGGACTAGCGGGGAGCACAGATACGCAGTATTTT.

The CDR3 protein is CAWSALAGGNEQFF. The CDR3 DNA reads TGTGCCTGGAGTGCTCTAGCGGGGGGAAATGAGCAGTTCTTC. The chain links TRBV30 to TRBJ2-1; 11 bases are shared with TRBD2. The ends lost 1 base at V and 7 bases at J; junction bases unmatched: 3. CDR3 length equals 14 residues. CDR1 and CDR2 from the germline V gene are GTSNPN and SVGIG (reference sequence).